This TCR beta chain was sequenced during a study of sequential checkpoint blockade in melanoma. Study-wide background: Each arm's sequence ended with maintenance nivolumab.

Described treatment: randomized to nivolumab then ipilimumab (arm A) or the reverse (arm B). From thawed PBMCs, live CD3+CD8+ cells negative for CD19 and CD56 were sorted. The method was immunoSEQ multiplex PCR; TCRdb's version includes in-frame clones alone and lacks a portion of them. The sample has some 16,000 clones, approximately 93% seen once; the top ten hold roughly a quarter. The sequence came from a human donor with melanoma. The sample here was CD8+ T cells sorted from blood (inferred from file names), taken from a patient given nivolumab and ipilimumab in sequence.

CDR3 protein: CASEDSYEQYF. The CDR3, as DNA: TGTGCCTCAGAGGACTCCTACGAGCAGTACTTC. The rearrangement joins TRBV7-9 to TRBJ2-7; D remains unclear. V gave up 11 bases and J gave up 0 bases, with 8 bases separating them. From germline, CDR1 is SEHNR and CDR2 FQNEAQ (reference sequence). The CDR3 totals 11 residues.